Shown below are 9 T cell receptor beta chains from a single sample sequenced in a study of T cell repertoires in cytomegalovirus infection. TCRdb reanalysed the reads using MiXCR and keeps one entry per CDR3 protein. The sample comprises over 200,000 distinct CDR3 sequences, approximately 15% of which are singletons, and 8.8% rests with the top ten. Sequenced: PBMCs. These receptors were taken from a human donor in good health (CMV status not recorded). Some clones in this sample may be carry-over from other donors' samples.

This clonotype was counted at least ten times. CDR3 protein: CASSILAGQQETQYF. CDR3 nucleotides: TGTGCCAGTAGCATTTTAGCGGGCCAACAAGAGACCCAGTACTTC. J is TRBJ2-5 and V is TRBV19; 7 positions agree with TRBD2. The V gene end was trimmed by 6 bases and the J gene end by 2 bases; junction bases not matched to a gene: 9. The CDR3 loop spans 15 amino acids. CDR1 is LNHDA, CDR2 SQIVND, per germline (reference sequence).

The chain carries TRBV14 and TRBJ2-2; the D is unclear. Per the germline V gene, CDR1 is SGHDN and CDR2 is FVKESK. The CDR3 extends over 15 amino acids. V was cut by 3 bases and J by 0 bases, with 8 bases left in between. In DNA, the CDR3 is TGTGCCAGCAGCCAGAGAGTGGCGAACACCGGGGAGCTGTTTTTT. As protein: CASSQRVANTGELFF.

This sequence joins TRBV29-1 and TRBJ1-1; no clear D. Germline loops: CDR1 SQVTM, CDR2 ANQGSEA. The V gene lost 3 bases and the J gene lost 4 bases, with 15 bases spanning the gap. This CDR3 is built from 14 residues. The DNA of the CDR3 is TGCAGCGTTGATCGGACGGGTCCGGGCACTGAAGCTTTCTTT. As protein: CSVDRTGPGTEAFF. The full variable domain, with the rest looked up from reference TRBV29-1 and TRBJ1-1, is SAVISQKPSRDICQRGTSLTIQCQVDSQVTMMFWYRQQPGQSLTLIATANQGSEATYESGFVIDKFPISRPNLTFSTLTVSNMSPEDSSIYLCSVDRTGPGTEAFFGQGTRLTVV.

This clonotype was recorded at least ten times. The chain couples TRBV11-3 to TRBJ2-1; D perhaps matches TRBD2 (5 bases). Germline lookup yields CDR1 SGHNT and CDR2 YENEEA. CDR3 length: 13 residues. Trimming left V 0 bases short and J 10 bases short, with 10 bases between. CDR3 region: CASSLERDVEQFF. In DNA form, the CDR3 reads TGTGCCAGCAGCTTAGAACGGGATGTAGAGCAGTTCTTC. Together with reference TRBV11-3 and TRBJ2-1, the CDR3 gives the full variable domain: EAGVVQSPRYKIIEKKQPVAFWCNPISGHNTLYWYLQNLGQGPELLIRYENEEAVDDSQLPKDRFSAERLKGVDSTLKIQPAELGDSAVYLCASSLERDVEQFFGPGTRLTVL.

This clonotype was picked up many times. The V gene is TRBV19, the J gene TRBJ1-2; TRBD1 might be the D (5 bases). The CDR3 has 13 residues. CDR1 is LNHDA, CDR2 SQIVND, per germline (reference sequence). Deletions cut 6 bases from V and 6 bases from J, with 14 bases between. The CDR3 loop is CASRLQAGDGYTF. The CDR3 nucleotides are TGTGCCAGTAGACTACAGGCGGGGGATGGCTACACCTTC.

This clonotype was found many times. The chain couples TRBV2 to TRBJ1-2; D remains unclear. This CDR3 has 13 residues. The germline gives CDR1 SNHLY, CDR2 FYNNEI. Trimming removed 4 bases from V and 2 bases from J, with 8 bases in between. CDR3 in amino acids: CASSGEANYGYTF. CDR3 bases: TGTGCCAGCAGTGGGGAGGCGAACTATGGCTACACCTTC.

Only a few counts were recorded for this clonotype. This sequence joins TRBV18 and TRBJ1-5; unclear D gene. There are 14 residues in the CDR3. CDR1 and CDR2 from the germline V gene are KGHSH and LQKENI. Trimming shortened V by 3 bases and J by 2 bases, and 8 bases separated the two germline ends. The DNA for the CDR3 is TGTGCCAGCTCACCGGGTGGAGGCAATCAGCCCCAGCATTTT. Translated, it gives CASSPGGGNQPQHF.

This clonotype was observed many times. The rearrangement joins TRBV7-2 to TRBJ2-7; D not certain. Between the trimmed V and J ends, which lost 3 bases and 4 bases, there was a span of 7 bases. Germline-derived CDR1 and CDR2 are SGHTA and FQGNSA. The CDR3 sequence is 12 residues long. As DNA, the CDR3 is TGTGCCAGCAGCTTCAACGGGTACGAGCAGTACTTC. Translating gives CASSFNGYEQYF.

This clonotype was found many times. The CDR3 nucleotides read TGTGCCAGCAGCGGGGAGGGGGAGCAGTTCTTC. The encoded protein is CASSGEGEQFF. This chain connects TRBV11-2 to TRBJ2-1, with TRBD2 matching over 7 bases. Trimming at V came to 5 bases and at J to 10 bases, leaving 2 bases not matched to a gene. The CDR3 has 11 amino acids. Germline V lookup: CDR1 SGHAT, CDR2 FQNNGV.